This T cell receptor beta chain was observed in a study of blood T cell repertoires in COVID-19. On the study more broadly: Material from acute and convalescent COVID-19 was sourced from the United States, Italy and Spain. The cDNA or gDNA used as material had been derived from T cells, B-cell-depleted T cells, or PBMCs.

This clone occurred a few times. Original methodology: Researchers report that nucleated cell counts were estimated from reference gene primer amplification. The repertoire was sequenced with immunoSEQ multiplex PCR; TCRdb's copy has only in-frame clones and lacks some. Clone size and V and J calls were adopted from that table, with D and trimming inferred from the DNA. The table lists 150,000 to 200,000 clones, around 85% of them singletons. Germline CDR1 SGHDT, CDR2 YYEEEE. CDR3 length: 16 amino acids. After removal of 4 bases from V and 3 bases from J, the junction contained 12 bases not matched to a gene.

V is TRBV5-6 and J is TRBJ2-7; 8 bases align to TRBD2. This TCR was recovered from a human donor with active or convalescent COVID-19. The donor label of this sample is uncertain. The sample comprised peripheral blood. The DNA of the CDR3 is TGTGCCAGCAGCCTGAAAGCGGGGGCCTGGAGCTACGAGCAGTACTTC. It specifies CASSLKAGAWSYEQYF. The full variable domain, its missing parts supplied by reference TRBV5-6 and TRBJ2-7, is DAGVTQSPTHLIKTRGQQVTLRCSPKSGHDTVSWYQQALGQGPQFIFQYYEEEERQRGNFPDRFSGHQFPNYSSELNVNALLLGDSALYLCASSLKAGAWSYEQYFGPGTRLTVT.